Reported below is one T cell receptor (beta chain). TCRdb's copy holds only in-frame clones and misses some; the assay was immunoSEQ multiplex PCR. The sample carries approximately 260,000 clones, approximately 85% recorded once. This entry belongs to a study of blood T cell repertoires in COVID-19. The CDR3 extends over 14 amino acids. V shed 7 bases, J shed 8 bases, and the junction held 12 bases outside the gene matches. Per germline, CDR1 SNHLY and CDR2 FYNNEI. The sequenced material came from peripheral blood. V is TRBV2 and J is TRBJ1-2; TRBD1 matches 8 bases. The TCR comes from a woman aged 65 to 85 with acute or convalescent COVID-19. The CDR3 loop is CASTSRTGPSGYTF. As DNA, the CDR3 is TGTGCCAGCACGAGCCGGACAGGGCCGTCAGGCTACACCTTC.